This T cell receptor (beta chain) was retrieved from a study of blood T cells in healthy people across ages (dated by TCRdb to between 2014 and 2016). Context from the whole study: In model experiments, roughly one uniquely barcoded TCR beta cDNA molecule per two T cells was captured by template switching. The study measured age-related changes in TCR beta repertoire diversity using deep sequencing normalized with unique cDNA molecular identifiers. Four age groups were formed from the donors: young (average 16 years), middle-aged (just under 40), aged (62) and long-lived (roughly 88). To avoid experimental bias, donors of different ages were randomly spread across the sequencing lanes. For two donors (one aged 18 to 30 and one aged 80 or older), the study analyzed two additional independent replicas of 1 million unique cDNA reads from the same blood draw. On the study overall, not on this receptor specifically: There was a strong correlation between observed TCR beta diversity and the percentage of naive T cells measured by flow cytometry. The CMV infection status of donors was not known, potentially confounding age-related changes in expanded clonotypes. Estimates of total diversity based on one million sequenced T cells were regarded as lower bounds and as underestimates. Conclusive comparison of naive and antigen-experienced compartments was prevented by the profiling of bulk unsorted PBMCs. The long-lived group showed more naive CD4+ T cells, fewer expanded clones and increased TCR diversity than the aged group, suggesting age selection. As age increased, observed TCR beta diversity per million T cells dropped in a roughly linear way, and a significant reduction was already evident by age approximately 40.

This clonotype occurred many times. Its antigen target is currently unknown. Within one base of it there is no much larger clone, and no base qualities were kept. There are 16 amino acids in the CDR3, from cysteine to phenylalanine inclusive. The kept DNA is CDR3 alone, 48 bases in frame from the first base. The germline V gene provides CDR1 KGHSH and CDR2 LQKENI. Trimming accounts for 3 bases at V and 4 bases at J, while the number of junction bases matched to no gene is 7. To prepare the library, 5' RACE was applied. The instrument given in TCRdb is Illumina HiSeq 2500. A second roughly 6 to 12 cycle PCR used a sample-barcoded 5' primer and a J-beta primer mix. Each TCR beta cDNA molecule received a unique molecular identifier from a template-switch 5' adaptor carrying 12 random nucleotides. At least 3 million CDR3-containing paired-end reads were obtained from each sample. First-strand cDNA was synthesized from all RNA with the Mint cDNA synthesis kit, primed by a TRBC-specific oligonucleotide. All cDNA was treated with uracil-DNA glycosylase and then went through a first 18-cycle PCR with the universal primers M1SS and BC2_uni_R. As for the original processing: Normalization of each sample was performed by random selection of 1 million high-quality reads, each carrying a distinct molecular identifier. Instead of being binned into consensus sequences, reads that shared molecular identifiers were thrown out. MiTCR, run with a Q25 quality threshold and the strictest error-elimination algorithm, handled CDR3 identification, clonotype clustering and error correction. A nonparametric unseen species model using Euler transformation provided a lower-bound estimate of total TCR beta diversity. TCRdb trimmed the raw reads at Q25, called clones with MiXCR and kept productive beta chains. CDR3 protein sequences are deduplicated, and each keeps its most common genes and DNA. Clone size and V and J calls follow TCRdb, not the original study. The table for this sample lists 1.5 million to 2 million distinct CDR3 sequences; roughly 27% of them were counted only once. The ten top clones hold over 7% of the sample.

Systemically healthy Caucasian individuals from Russia, approximately 39 in total and aged roughly 6 to 100 years, were included as donors. Around 10 milliliters of peripheral blood were drawn from each donor into EDTA-treated Vacutainer tubes. Ficoll-Paque density-gradient centrifugation was used to isolate PBMCs, with at least 7 million per sample. Total RNA, at least 5.5 micrograms per sample, was extracted from PBMCs with Trizol reagent. Naive CD45RAhigh/CD27high T cell percentages were measured by flow cytometry on a PBMC aliquot from every donor. This chain joins TRBV18 to TRBJ1-2, and 11 junction bases match TRBD1. The TCR originated in a woman younger than 45 in good health. Material for sequencing was blood. The DNA sequence reads TGTGCCAGCTCACCTCCTGGACAGGGGGCTTTCTATGGCTACACCTTC. It translates to CASSPPGQGAFYGYTF.